These T cell receptor beta chains were read from a single sample in a study of T-cell reconstitution after alpha-beta-depleted transplantation in children. Via MiXCR, TCRdb re-called the PCR reads, giving one row per CDR3 protein. The sample holds about 98,000 distinct CDR3 sequences; 7% to 8% are singletons and the top ten take 15% to 20%. Here the sequenced sample was PBMCs, taken before TCRalphabeta/CD19-depleted stem cell transplant. Every receptor here comes from a boy between 2 and 10 years old with acute lymphoblastic leukemia, due to receive a stem cell transplant. The conserved cysteine and the conserved F or W are not part of the CDR3 here. The order of the fields is J gene, D gene, V gene, CDR3 protein. A D gene is named only where the DNA matches it firmly.

J gene: TRBJ2-5
D gene: TRBD2
V gene: TRBV12-3/TRBV12-4
CDR3 protein: ASSLPTSGGAGETQY

J gene: TRBJ1-6
D gene: -
V gene: TRBV12-3/TRBV12-4
CDR3 protein: ASSFYRDNSPLH

J gene: TRBJ2-3
D gene: TRBD1
V gene: TRBV7-8
CDR3 protein: ASSLDPTGGGDTQY

J gene: TRBJ1-1
D gene: TRBD1
V gene: TRBV19
CDR3 protein: ASRTGGPEAF

J gene: TRBJ1-5
D gene: -
V gene: TRBV12-3/TRBV12-4
CDR3 protein: ASSPNIGQPQH

J gene: TRBJ2-1
D gene: TRBD2
V gene: TRBV6-5
CDR3 protein: ASSSGGATEQF

J gene: TRBJ2-3
D gene: -
V gene: TRBV6-2/TRBV6-3
CDR3 protein: ASTSGSDSSDTQY

J gene: TRBJ1-4
D gene: TRBD1
V gene: TRBV25-1
CDR3 protein: ASSEVQGSNEKLF

J gene: TRBJ2-3
D gene: -
V gene: TRBV12-3/TRBV12-4
CDR3 protein: ASSLFAGTDTQY

J gene: TRBJ1-1
D gene: -
V gene: TRBV20-1
CDR3 protein: SASHDPQLNTEAF

J gene: TRBJ2-3
D gene: -
V gene: TRBV20-1
CDR3 protein: SAILTGPTDTQY

J gene: TRBJ1-3
D gene: TRBD1
V gene: TRBV15
CDR3 protein: ATSRATGGGGNTIY

J gene: TRBJ2-7
D gene: TRBD1
V gene: TRBV4-3
CDR3 protein: ASSPGAGGPMDEQY

J gene: TRBJ2-7
D gene: TRBD1
V gene: TRBV20-1
CDR3 protein: SARDTGTGGYPYEQY

J gene: TRBJ2-7
D gene: -
V gene: TRBV7-2
CDR3 protein: ASSRYKPSYEQY

J gene: TRBJ2-7
D gene: -
V gene: TRBV27
CDR3 protein: ASSLSAGYEQY

J gene: TRBJ2-3
D gene: TRBD2
V gene: TRBV10-3
CDR3 protein: AISDSGTRIFGDTQY

J gene: TRBJ2-3
D gene: -
V gene: TRBV7-8
CDR3 protein: ASSLATNTRVDTQY

J gene: TRBJ2-3
D gene: -
V gene: TRBV20-1
CDR3 protein: SASQSTDTQY

J gene: TRBJ2-1
D gene: -
V gene: TRBV11-3
CDR3 protein: ASSLVFPTYNEQF

J gene: TRBJ2-5
D gene: -
V gene: TRBV14
CDR3 protein: ASSQYLERGSETQY

J gene: TRBJ2-5
D gene: TRBD2
V gene: TRBV29-1
CDR3 protein: SAAGTSGGREETQY

J gene: TRBJ2-7
D gene: -
V gene: TRBV5-1
CDR3 protein: ASSLPSSYEQY

J gene: TRBJ1-3
D gene: -
V gene: TRBV5-1
CDR3 protein: ASSLAGQGSGNTIY

J gene: TRBJ2-7
D gene: -
V gene: TRBV13
CDR3 protein: AMGPGLEGQY

J gene: TRBJ1-6
D gene: -
V gene: TRBV27
CDR3 protein: ASRPRRVVNSPLH

J gene: TRBJ2-1
D gene: -
V gene: TRBV5-1
CDR3 protein: ASSSGSGLSYNEQF

J gene: TRBJ2-7
D gene: TRBD1
V gene: TRBV5-1
CDR3 protein: ASSFLSSGTAYEQY

J gene: TRBJ2-7
D gene: -
V gene: TRBV2
CDR3 protein: ASCEGISYEQY

J gene: TRBJ2-1
D gene: TRBD2
V gene: TRBV7-8
CDR3 protein: ASSLFGGGAREQF

J gene: TRBJ2-7
D gene: TRBD2
V gene: TRBV20-1
CDR3 protein: SASVGRGSLYEQY

J gene: TRBJ2-4
D gene: TRBD1
V gene: TRBV14
CDR3 protein: ASSLQGAINIQY

J gene: TRBJ2-7
D gene: -
V gene: TRBV15
CDR3 protein: ATSREGGSYEQY

J gene: TRBJ2-6
D gene: TRBD1
V gene: TRBV12-3/TRBV12-4
CDR3 protein: ASRPGQGALGANVLT

J gene: TRBJ1-2
D gene: TRBD1
V gene: TRBV5-1
CDR3 protein: ASSPWTGGPYGYT

J gene: TRBJ2-7
D gene: -
V gene: TRBV6-5
CDR3 protein: ASSYGGTSYEQY